The present TCR beta chain was sequenced within a study of cytotoxic CD8 clonotypes in ibrutinib-treated CLL. Turning to this clone: The antigen is unknown.

Trimming took off 4 bases at V and 3 bases at J, with 16 bases between the two ends. This CDR3 is 16 amino acids long. The germline CDR1 and CDR2 sequences are SGHTS and YDEGEE. Study-wide results and limits: Baseline-level clonality went beyond age-matched healthy donors and moved in step with circulating CD8+ T-cell counts.

Only in-frame clones appear in the TCRdb table, and some are missing; sequencing was by immunoSEQ multiplex PCR. The sample has roughly 220,000 clones; roughly three quarters are singletons. Sample: PBMCs, taken after 12 months of ibrutinib treatment. This chain links TRBV5-8 with TRBJ2-2; a possible D gene is TRBD2 (6 bases). The receptor comes from a human donor with chronic lymphocytic leukemia. Written as DNA, the CDR3 is TGTGCCAGCAGCCCTCGGGTAGCGGAGTACACCGGGGAGCTGTTTTTT. Translating it yields CASSPRVAEYTGELFF. Complete variable domain (other parts from reference TRBV5-8 and TRBJ2-2): EAGVTQSPTHLIKTRGQQATLRCSPISGHTSVYWYQQALGLGLQFLLWYDEGEERNRGNFPPRFSGRQFPNYSSELNVNALELEDSALYLCASSPRVAEYTGELFFGEGSRLTVL.